This TCR beta chain is from a study of T cell responses to AZD1222 COVID-19 vaccine. Study results and caveats: Donors skewed white British and female; clonal diversity was possibly underestimated.

The table came from immunoSEQ multiplex PCR; TCRdb's copy has only in-frame clones and leaves some out. Altogether approximately 150,000 clones are present, about 92% being singletons, with the ten largest covering approximately 3.4%. The length of the CDR3 is 15 residues. V trimming: 6 bases; J trimming: 3 bases; junction bases outside the gene matches: 8. Germline V gene data show CDR1 as SNHLY and CDR2 as FYNNEI. A remark on this clone: Its antigen is undetermined.

The clonotype was recovered from an adult who received the AZD1222 COVID-19 vaccine. This chain connects TRBV2 to TRBJ1-5; 7 nucleotides agree with TRBD1. The sequenced sample was peripheral blood, obtained 28 days after the second AZD1222 dose. CDR3 in amino acids: CASSQARGDNQPQHF. CDR3 nucleotides: TGTGCCAGCAGCCAAGCCAGGGGGGACAATCAGCCCCAGCATTTT.